The rows below give T cell receptor beta chains drawn from one sample of a study of regulatory T cells in long-lasting Graves disease. TCRdb reanalysed the multiplex PCR reads using MiXCR and keeps one entry per CDR3 protein. The data contain 400,000 to 500,000 distinct CDR3 sequences, roughly a fifth of them singletons. The sample consisted of peripheral blood mononuclear cells (PBMCs), taken when the disease was refractory, from a patient treated with antithyroid drugs. The source of these receptors is a female donor with Graves disease. The CDR3 runs from the conserved cysteine through the conserved F or W. Fields, in order: CDR3 protein, V gene, J gene, CDR3 length.

CDR3 protein: CASSQVQGGYYEQYF
V gene: TRBV3-1
J gene: TRBJ2-7
CDR3 length: 15

CDR3 protein: CASNTDRGGNQPQHF
V gene: TRBV19
J gene: TRBJ1-5
CDR3 length: 15

CDR3 protein: CASSPLGLAGSYEQYF
V gene: TRBV7-9
J gene: TRBJ2-7
CDR3 length: 16

CDR3 protein: CASSSGLSGNTIYF
V gene: TRBV11-2
J gene: TRBJ1-3
CDR3 length: 14

CDR3 protein: CASSYRAGGMNTEAFF
V gene: TRBV5-4
J gene: TRBJ1-1
CDR3 length: 16

CDR3 protein: CSAKLTSGSGETQYF
V gene: TRBV20-1
J gene: TRBJ2-5
CDR3 length: 15

CDR3 protein: CASEGEPWSYGYTF
V gene: TRBV2
J gene: TRBJ1-2
CDR3 length: 14

CDR3 protein: CASSAGRGTEAFF
V gene: TRBV28
J gene: TRBJ1-1
CDR3 length: 13

CDR3 protein: CASRNGGRNYYGYTF
V gene: TRBV11-2
J gene: TRBJ1-2
CDR3 length: 15

CDR3 protein: CSASGQYYEQYF
V gene: TRBV20-1
J gene: TRBJ2-7
CDR3 length: 12

CDR3 protein: CASSYEAEYNEQFF
V gene: TRBV6-9
J gene: TRBJ2-1
CDR3 length: 14

CDR3 protein: CASLGRDGTNYGYTF
V gene: TRBV28
J gene: TRBJ1-2
CDR3 length: 15

CDR3 protein: CSAQAGRRTDTQYF
V gene: TRBV20-1
J gene: TRBJ2-3
CDR3 length: 14

CDR3 protein: CASSRRSGTEAFF
V gene: TRBV27
J gene: TRBJ1-1
CDR3 length: 13

CDR3 protein: CAISESGKGGYTF
V gene: TRBV10-3
J gene: TRBJ1-2
CDR3 length: 13

CDR3 protein: CSAGRALGYGYTF
V gene: TRBV20-1
J gene: TRBJ1-2
CDR3 length: 13

CDR3 protein: CSARIPSGSSYEQYF
V gene: TRBV20-1
J gene: TRBJ2-7
CDR3 length: 15

CDR3 protein: CSAGGTNEKLFF
V gene: TRBV20-1
J gene: TRBJ1-4
CDR3 length: 12

CDR3 protein: CASSLVGRLPQETQYF
V gene: TRBV7-2
J gene: TRBJ2-5
CDR3 length: 16

CDR3 protein: CASRLSSYHEQYF
V gene: TRBV27
J gene: TRBJ2-7
CDR3 length: 13

CDR3 protein: CASKSRGEAVRSQETQYF
V gene: TRBV9
J gene: TRBJ2-5
CDR3 length: 18

CDR3 protein: CASSPQLSDGYTF
V gene: TRBV28
J gene: TRBJ1-2
CDR3 length: 13

CDR3 protein: CSVEPRQGEGFEGNEQYF
V gene: TRBV29-1
J gene: TRBJ2-7
CDR3 length: 18

CDR3 protein: CASSQYPRQKINYGYTF
V gene: TRBV3-1
J gene: TRBJ1-2
CDR3 length: 17

CDR3 protein: CATSAYRGQPQHF
V gene: TRBV15
J gene: TRBJ1-5
CDR3 length: 13

CDR3 protein: CASSSLSLTSAFSYEQYF
V gene: TRBV7-9
J gene: TRBJ2-7
CDR3 length: 18

CDR3 protein: CSALGRGPFRNQPQHF
V gene: TRBV20-1
J gene: TRBJ1-5
CDR3 length: 16

CDR3 protein: CASSFTGFSYEQYF
V gene: TRBV7-8
J gene: TRBJ2-7
CDR3 length: 14

CDR3 protein: CATSTGAAVFYEQYF
V gene: TRBV28
J gene: TRBJ2-7
CDR3 length: 15

CDR3 protein: CASSEAARGGTEAFF
V gene: TRBV2
J gene: TRBJ1-1
CDR3 length: 15

CDR3 protein: CSARDGREREQFF
V gene: TRBV20-1
J gene: TRBJ2-1
CDR3 length: 13